Following are 23 T cell receptor beta chains from one sample sequenced in a study of blood T cell repertoires in COVID-19. Profiling relied on immunoSEQ multiplex PCR, and the TCRdb table lists in-frame clones only, not all of them. The table lists about 100,000 clones, approximately 86% of them singletons. Source material: peripheral blood. These receptor sequences come from a man in his fifties with active or convalescent COVID-19.

The chain links TRBV10-3 to TRBJ1-1; no clear D. The V gene lost 0 bases and the J gene lost 11 bases, with 13 bases spanning the gap. The CDR3 runs 13 residues. CDR1 and CDR2 from the germline V gene are ENHRY and SYGVKD. CDR3 in DNA: TGTGCCATCAGTGAGTCGAGGGAGGGCTGGGCTTTCTTT. It translates to CAISESREGWAFF.

This clone was counted a few times. V gene TRBV27 combines with J gene TRBJ1-5; unclear D gene. The germline V and J ends were trimmed by 9 bases and 3 bases, with 9 bases remaining between them. Germline V gives CDR1 MNHEY, CDR2 SMNVEV (reference sequence). The CDR3 contains 12 residues. Here the CDR3 DNA reads TGTGCCAGTGGACTCATCAATCAGCCCCAGCATTTT. It translates to CASGLINQPQHF.

The chain links TRBV5-1 to TRBJ2-7, with 9 bases fitting TRBD2. CDR1 and CDR2 (germline): SGHRS, YFSETQ. The CDR3 is made up of 18 amino acids. The V segment lost 3 bases and the J segment 4 bases; nucleotides outside the gene matches: 17. CDR3: CASSYRTASSGRLYEQYF. Written as DNA, the CDR3 is TGCGCCAGCAGCTACCGTACTGCGAGCAGCGGGAGGCTTTACGAGCAGTACTTC.

The gene calls are TRBV2 and TRBJ2-7, with 9 positions matching TRBD2. CDR1 and CDR2 from the germline V gene are SNHLY and FYNNEI. The CDR3 totals 15 residues. The ends lost 2 bases at V and 4 bases at J; junction bases unmatched: 6. CDR3 protein: CASSESLLAGYEQYF. The CDR3 region has the DNA TGTGCCAGCAGTGAATCTCTGCTAGCGGGATACGAGCAGTACTTC.

This chain connects TRBV19 to TRBJ1-4; D perhaps matches TRBD1 (5 bases). Per germline, CDR1 LNHDA and CDR2 SQIVND (reference sequence). This CDR3 contains 13 residues. Trimming took off 8 bases at V and 8 bases at J, with 15 bases between the two ends. The CDR3 bases are TGTGCCAGTTTCAATGGGGCAGTAGAAAAACTGTTTTTT. Protein: CASFNGAVEKLFF. The complete variable domain, with remaining parts taken from reference TRBV19 and TRBJ1-4, reads DGGITQSPKYLFRKEGQNVTLSCEQNLNHDAMYWYRQDPGQGLRLIYYSQIVNDFQKGDIAEGYSVSREKKESFPLTVTSAQKNPTAFYLCASFNGAVEKLFFGSGTQLSVL.

The V gene is TRBV27, the J gene TRBJ1-2; D uncertain. The CDR3 has 17 residues. V lost 6 bases to trimming and J lost 4 bases, with 24 bases between them. CDR1 and CDR2 (germline): MNHEY, SMNVEV (reference sequence). The CDR3 loop reads CASRPRDIAYPFYGYTF. In nucleotides, the CDR3 is TGTGCCAGCAGGCCTCGGGATATCGCCTACCCTTTCTATGGCTACACCTTC.

This CDR3 is CASSPGWGQEAYEQYF. The CDR3 DNA sequence: TGCGCCAGCAGCCCAGGCTGGGGACAGGAGGCCTACGAGCAGTACTTC. The chain couples TRBV5-1 to TRBJ2-7; 8 nucleotides align to TRBD1. Trimming removed 4 bases from V and 2 bases from J; junction bases left unmatched: 11. The V gene's germline CDR1 is SGHRS and CDR2 YFSETQ. The CDR3 contains 16 residues.

This chain joins TRBV6-6 and TRBJ2-3; D is perhaps TRBD2 (6 bases). Trimming left V 5 bases short and J 4 bases short, with 10 bases between. The germline V gene has CDR1 MNHNY and CDR2 SVGAGI (reference sequence). The CDR3 is 13 amino acids. CDR3 loop: CASSAPGADTQYF. The CDR3, as DNA: TGTGCCAGCAGTGCCCCGGGGGCAGATACGCAGTATTTT.

The genes are TRBV15 and TRBJ2-7; D may be TRBD2 (6 bases). Trimming shortened V by 3 bases and J by 5 bases, and 8 bases separated the two germline ends. Germline V gene data show CDR1 as LNHNV and CDR2 as YYDKDF (reference sequence). The CDR3 contains 12 residues. The CDR3 here is CATSRTGDEQYF. The CDR3 DNA reads TGTGCCACCAGCAGGACGGGGGACGAGCAGTACTTC.

The chain recombines TRBV2 with TRBJ1-5; the D gene is possibly TRBD1 (6 bases). V was cut by 5 bases and J by 3 bases, with 11 bases left in between. Germline CDR1 reads SNHLY; CDR2 reads FYNNEI. The CDR3 length is 14 residues. CDR3 protein: CASSLGQPNQPQHF. In nucleotides, the CDR3 is TGTGCCAGCAGTCTTGGACAGCCCAATCAGCCCCAGCATTTT.

The chain recombines TRBV6-5 with TRBJ2-2; TRBD2 agrees at 8 bases. Germline assignment: CDR1 MNHEY and CDR2 SVGAGI. J gave up 4 bases and V 7 bases, and 5 bases lay outside the gene matches. CDR3 length: 14 amino acids. CDR3 DNA sequence: TGTGCCAGCAAACAGCGGGAGAGCACCGGGGAGCTGTTTTTT. Amino acid sequence: CASKQRESTGELFF.

The genes are TRBV5-6 and TRBJ1-5; weak D call: TRBD1 (5 bases). V lost 4 bases and J lost 7, with 12 bases in between. Germline V gene sequence: CDR1 SGHDT, CDR2 YYEEEE. The CDR3 consists of 13 residues. The CDR3 sequence: CASSLSREQPQHF. CDR3 in DNA: TGTGCCAGCAGCCTTTCCAGGGAACAGCCCCAGCATTTT.

The chain joins TRBV9 to TRBJ2-3; 8 nucleotides align to TRBD2. The germline V gene has CDR1 SGDLS and CDR2 YYNGEE. The CDR3 consists of 18 residues. J gave up 0 bases and V 3 bases, and 12 bases lay outside the gene matches. The CDR3 sequence: CASSEEVAGTSSTDTQYF. For the CDR3, the DNA is TGTGCCAGCAGCGAAGAGGTAGCGGGGACCTCTAGCACAGATACGCAGTATTTT.

J is TRBJ2-7 and V is TRBV5-1; TRBD2 matches at 8 bases. This CDR3 region has 17 residues. CDR1 and CDR2 from the germline V gene are SGHRS and YFSETQ. The trim removed 3 bases at V and 6 bases at J, leaving 17 bases unmatched. The CDR3 sequence: CASSYYSVAGSVLEQYF. CDR3 nucleotides: TGCGCCAGCAGCTATTATTCTGTAGCGGGATCCGTACTCGAGCAGTACTTC.

The chain links TRBV4-1 to TRBJ1-5; TRBD1 matches 10 bases. The CDR3 loop spans 17 amino acids. Per germline, CDR1 MGHRA and CDR2 YSYEKL. V dropped 2 bases and J dropped 0; count of bases not matched to a gene: 4. This CDR3 is CASSQKTGGYSNQPQHF. CDR3 DNA: TGCGCCAGCAGCCAAAAGACAGGGGGCTATAGCAATCAGCCCCAGCATTTT.

The chain is built from TRBV6-5 and TRBJ2-1, with TRBD2 matching over 8 bases. Per germline, CDR1 MNHEY and CDR2 SVGAGI. Trimming cost V 4 bases and J 7 bases; bases outside gene matches: 3. The CDR3 sequence is 13 residues long. This CDR3 is CASSSQRENEQFF. CDR3 DNA sequence: TGTGCCAGCAGTTCCCAGCGGGAGAATGAGCAGTTCTTC.

The table lists this clone with a count of one. The genes are TRBV6-1 and TRBJ1-2, with 7 bases lining up with TRBD1. The CDR3 loop spans 13 amino acids. V was clipped by 6 bases and J by 3 bases; unmatched bases: 4. Germline CDR1 MNHNS, CDR2 SASEGT. The chain's CDR3 is CASSPGQDYGYTF. The CDR3, as DNA: TGTGCCAGCAGCCCAGGACAGGACTATGGCTACACCTTC.

J is TRBJ1-5 and V is TRBV19; no firm D call. The ends were cut back, 3 bases at V and 5 bases at J, with 11 bases in the middle. The CDR3 consists of 14 residues. The germline V gene encodes CDR1 LNHDA and CDR2 SQIVND (reference sequence). The CDR3: CASSIRGRDQPQHF. As DNA, the CDR3 is TGTGCCAGTAGTATTCGGGGAAGGGATCAGCCCCAGCATTTT.

The chain recombines TRBV5-1 with TRBJ2-7; 8 nucleotides line up with TRBD1. CDR3 length equals 14 residues. Germline lookup yields CDR1 SGHRS and CDR2 YFSETQ. V was pared by 2 bases and J by 3 bases, with 4 bases of the junction left unmatched. The CDR3 nucleotides read TGCGCCAGCAGCTTAGAGGGACAGGACTACGAGCAGTACTTC. The encoded protein is CASSLEGQDYEQYF. Full variable domain (missing parts from reference TRBV5-1 and TRBJ2-7): KAGVTQTPRYLIKTRGQQVTLSCSPISGHRSVSWYQQTPGQGLQFLFEYFSETQRNKGNFPGRFSGRQFSNSRSEMNVSTLELGDSALYLCASSLEGQDYEQYFGPGTRLTVT.

V and J are TRBV28 and TRBJ2-7; D remains ambiguous. Trimming removed 4 bases at V and 8 bases at J, with 21 bases between. This CDR3 has 15 amino acids. CDR1 and CDR2 from the germline V gene are MDHEN and SYDVKM. CDR3 residues: CASSSNNQLTRQQYF. CDR3 sequence (DNA): TGTGCCAGCAGTTCCAACAATCAGTTGACTCGGCAGCAGTACTTC. Complete variable domain (other parts from reference TRBV28 and TRBJ2-7): DVKVTQSSRYLVKRTGEKVFLECVQDMDHENMFWYRQDPGLGLRLIYFSYDVKMKEKGDIPEGYSVSREKKERFSLILESASTNQTSMYLCASSSNNQLTRQQYFGPGTRLTVT.

This rearrangement joins TRBV19 to TRBJ1-1, with 12 bases identical to TRBD1. Germline V gene sequence: CDR1 LNHDA, CDR2 SQIVND (reference sequence). The CDR3 is 16 amino acids. After removal of 10 bases from V and 2 bases from J, the junction contained 11 bases not matched to a gene. The CDR3 is CATNSGQGAINTEAFF. In nucleotides, the CDR3 is TGTGCCACCAATTCGGGACAGGGGGCAATTAACACTGAAGCTTTCTTT. The full variable domain, its missing parts supplied by reference TRBV19 and TRBJ1-1, is DGGITQSPKYLFRKEGQNVTLSCEQNLNHDAMYWYRQDPGQGLRLIYYSQIVNDFQKGDIAEGYSVSREKKESFPLTVTSAQKNPTAFYLCATNSGQGAINTEAFFGQGTRLTVV.

This clone has only a few counts. The CDR3 sequence is CASSLLRGRGTNEKLFF. CDR3 DNA sequence: TGTGCCAGCAGTCTCCTCAGGGGGCGCGGGACTAATGAAAAACTGTTTTTT. The chain employs TRBV27 and TRBJ1-4, with TRBD1 matching 8 bases. The germline V gene has CDR1 MNHEY and CDR2 SMNVEV (reference sequence). V lost 5 bases, J lost 2 bases, and 10 bases stayed unmatched. The CDR3 loop spans 17 amino acids.

The chain has TRBV24-1 and TRBJ1-2; 9 bases are a match to TRBD1. V was clipped by 4 bases and J by 4 bases; unmatched bases: 6. The CDR3 length is 15 residues. Germline CDR1 is KGHDR and CDR2 is SFDVKD. For the CDR3, the DNA is TGTGCCACCAGTGAATCGGACAGGGGCGGCTATGGCTACACCTTC. Residues: CATSESDRGGYGYTF.